A selection of T cell receptor beta chains follows, all from one sample in a study of T cells in Graves' hyperthyroidism and ophthalmopathy. TCRdb fed the multiplex PCR reads into MiXCR, producing one record per CDR3 protein. The sample lists approximately 530,000 distinct CDR3 sequences, roughly 21% occurring once. Sequencing input: blood. These receptors originate from a man aged 35 to 55 with Graves' ophthalmopathy. The conserved cysteine and the conserved F or W are not part of the CDR3 here.

J gene | V gene | CDR3 protein
TRBJ2-7 | TRBV20-1 | SASKGSYEQY
TRBJ2-5 | TRBV9 | ASSVIGETQY
TRBJ2-2 | TRBV29-1 | SVGNSGNTGELF
TRBJ2-3 | TRBV28 | ASRPGGGLTDTQY
TRBJ2-3 | TRBV13 | ASTTWRGGTDTQY
TRBJ1-1 | TRBV6-1 | ASTSPGAQNTEAF
TRBJ2-2 | TRBV5-6 | ASSLARQSAGELF
TRBJ2-7 | TRBV20-1 | SARARVNEQY
TRBJ2-5 | TRBV20-1 | SATRTSGKETQY
TRBJ2-6 | TRBV6-2/TRBV6-3 | ASNRASGANVLT
TRBJ1-6 | TRBV5-1 | ASSLGVPGLDSPLH
TRBJ2-4 | TRBV6-2/TRBV6-3 | ASSYVAGGGKLAKNIQY
TRBJ1-2 | TRBV2 | ASSIRDRGSGYT
TRBJ2-1 | TRBV5-1 | ASSLARFSSYNEQF
TRBJ2-7 | TRBV20-1 | SAGPSGGSYEQY
TRBJ2-5 | TRBV5-1 | ASSLEPLGGGGQTQY
TRBJ1-1 | TRBV6-2/TRBV6-3 | ASKTDRYSEAF
TRBJ1-3 | TRBV29-1 | SVDLGQISGNTIY
TRBJ1-6 | TRBV28 | ASSLLTEDNSPLH
TRBJ2-1 | TRBV2 | ASRRTSGQYNEQF
TRBJ1-1 | TRBV20-1 | SASGRLREVAF
TRBJ2-7 | TRBV2 | ASLGGYEQY
TRBJ2-7 | TRBV6-2/TRBV6-3 | ASSQDRALYEQY
TRBJ2-7 | TRBV27 | ASFPRARAVVYEQY
TRBJ1-6 | TRBV20-1 | SARRVGVDYNSPLH
TRBJ2-1 | TRBV7-9 | ASSRQGRVNEQF
TRBJ2-1 | TRBV12-3/TRBV12-4 | ASTWYNEQF
TRBJ1-6 | TRBV27 | ASRTRGFYSYNSPLH
TRBJ2-6 | TRBV4-1 | ASSAREGERSGANVLT
TRBJ2-3 | TRBV11-2 | ASSLGSLFTDTQY
TRBJ1-1 | TRBV29-1 | SVEGGRTEAF
TRBJ2-2 | TRBV28 | ASTPIGLGSSGELF
TRBJ2-5 | TRBV4-2 | ASSQADGGGETQY
TRBJ1-2 | TRBV7-2 | ASSALAGSGYT
TRBJ2-1 | TRBV28 | ASDGPISNEQF
TRBJ2-7 | TRBV7-9 | ASIPRGVREEQY
TRBJ2-3 | TRBV9 | ASSVMEGADTQY
TRBJ1-1 | TRBV4-1 | ASSHSTPDRDRVAF
TRBJ2-1 | TRBV9 | ASSGGTSGRYNEQF
TRBJ1-6 | TRBV9 | ASSLSPGQGYSPLH
TRBJ1-1 | TRBV27 | ASSGTLDTEAF
TRBJ1-5 | TRBV7-2 | ASSPRAPGQGGYGSQPQH
TRBJ2-1 | TRBV6-2/TRBV6-3 | ASTKRNEQF
TRBJ2-7 | TRBV7-2 | ASSFQRGSYEQY
TRBJ2-1 | TRBV11-2 | ASSLRDREQF
TRBJ1-4 | TRBV30 | AWSVPFRAPNEKLF
TRBJ1-2 | TRBV5-1 | ASSISGTGGERGYT
TRBJ2-5 | TRBV20-1 | SARPEGLGTALPGTQY
TRBJ2-2 | TRBV27 | ASSFSAGTGNTGELF
TRBJ2-2 | TRBV19 | ASSKASGGIGAGELF
TRBJ2-3 | TRBV30 | AWSDRATDTQY